The 28 T cell receptor beta chains presented below share a single source sample, sequenced in a study of T cells in Graves' hyperthyroidism and ophthalmopathy. Amplification of TCR beta CDR3 regions used RNA as the template. The primer set for the first-round RT-PCR of the TCR CDR3 was HTBI. Each CDR3 protein gets one entry after TCRdb re-called the multiplex PCR reads with MiXCR. The profile shows around 360,000 distinct CDR3 sequences, nearly 15% of them singletons. Sample: blood. Receptor source: a woman in her fifties or sixties with Graves' ophthalmopathy.

This clonotype was detected only a few times. The rearrangement uses TRBV20-1 and TRBJ2-6; tentatively, D is TRBD2 (5 bases). V lost 3 bases to trimming and J lost 1 base, with 7 bases between them. The germline CDR1 and CDR2 sequences are DFQATT and SNEGSKA (reference sequence). The CDR3 covers 14 residues. The CDR3 spells CSASSGSGANVLTF. The DNA for the CDR3 is TGCAGTGCTAGTTCGGGGTCTGGGGCCAACGTCCTGACTTTC.

This clonotype appeared many times. Relative to the germline gene, one junction end is altered; a read error may explain this. The genes are TRBV5-1 and TRBJ2-3; a possible D gene is TRBD2 (5 bases). Germline-derived CDR1 and CDR2 are SGHRS and YFSETQ. The CDR3 runs to 13 residues. CDR3 sequence (DNA): TGTGCCAGCAGTCTCGGGGGCACAGATACGCAGTATTTT. Its translation: CASSLGGTDTQYF.

This clonotype was recorded a few times. V usage is TRBV7-9 and J usage is TRBJ2-1; the match to TRBD2 covers 9 bases. Germline V CDR1 and CDR2: SEHNR, FQNEAQ (reference sequence). The CDR3 consists of 20 residues. The V gene end was trimmed by 1 base and the J gene end by 2 bases; junction bases not matched to a gene: 15. CDR3 in amino acids: CASSLGGASGNPKPYNEQFF. As DNA, the CDR3 is TGTGCCAGCAGCTTAGGGGGGGCTAGCGGGAACCCAAAACCCTACAATGAGCAGTTCTTC.

J is TRBJ2-1 and V is TRBV7-3, with 11 bases that match TRBD2. Losses at the gene ends were 3 bases for V and 5 bases for J; bases not matched to a gene: 3. Germline lookup yields CDR1 SGHTA and CDR2 FQGTGA. The CDR3 is 15 residues long. CDR3 nucleotides: TGTGCCAGCAGCTTTAGCGGGAGGGCCAACAATGAGCAGTTCTTC. Its protein product is CASSFSGRANNEQFF.

Ten or more counts support this clonotype. The chain is built from TRBV20-1 and TRBJ2-7; 10 bases match TRBD2. The CDR3 is 14 amino acids. The germline gives CDR1 DFQATT, CDR2 SNEGSKA (reference sequence). V lost 4 bases to trimming and J lost 2 bases; unmatched junction nucleotides: 5. Here the CDR3 DNA reads TGCAGTGCTACCAGCGGGAGGGCCACCTACGAGCAGTACTTC. Amino acid sequence: CSATSGRATYEQYF.

This clonotype was recorded at least ten times. The V gene is TRBV3-1, the J gene TRBJ2-1; 7 nucleotides agree with TRBD1. Germline trimming cut 4 bases from V and 4 bases from J; bases unmatched to any gene: 10. CDR1 is LGHDT, CDR2 YNNKEL, per germline (reference sequence). This CDR3 contains 16 residues. This CDR3 is CASSPRTGRNYNEQFF. CDR3 nucleotides: TGTGCCAGCAGCCCTAGGACAGGTCGAAATTACAATGAGCAGTTCTTC.

This clonotype was detected ten times or more. V is TRBV5-6 and J is TRBJ2-7; 7 bases align to TRBD2. Trimming removed 4 bases from V and 7 bases from J; junction bases left unmatched: 8. The CDR3 sequence is 13 residues long. The germline V gene encodes CDR1 SGHDT and CDR2 YYEEEE. CDR3 sequence reads: CASSGAGFREQYF. CDR3 nucleotides: TGTGCCAGCAGCGGAGCGGGATTCAGAGAGCAGTACTTC.

The V call is TRBV6-1, the J call TRBJ2-2; D unclear. V was trimmed by 5 bases and J by 7 bases, leaving 8 bases between them. From germline, CDR1 is MNHNS and CDR2 SASEGT. The CDR3 length is 12 residues. CDR3: CASSRQNGELFF. As DNA, the CDR3 is TGTGCCAGCAGTCGACAAAACGGGGAGCTGTTTTTT.

V and J are TRBV6-5 and TRBJ2-5; D may correspond to TRBD1 or TRBD2 (5 bases each). CDR1 is MNHEY, CDR2 SVGAGI, per germline. Trimming removed 0 bases at V and 0 bases at J, with 5 bases between. The CDR3 has 14 amino acids. The CDR3 region has the DNA TGTGCCAGCAGTTACTCGGGGGACCAAGAGACCCAGTACTTC. It translates to CASSYSGDQETQYF.

With regard to this clonotype: A much larger clone is a single base away; this may be a read error. The chain employs TRBV27 and TRBJ2-7, with 8 bases matching TRBD1. CDR1 and CDR2 (germline): MNHEY, SMNVEV (reference sequence). The CDR3 runs 14 residues. V lost 7 bases and J lost 2; bases outside the gene matches: 7. CDR3 nucleotides: TGTGCCAGCATCAAGGGACAGGCCCCCTACGAGCAGTACTTC. The encoded protein is CASIKGQAPYEQYF.

The chain is built from TRBV7-9 and TRBJ2-7; 9 bases are shared with TRBD2. This CDR3 region has 13 residues. V gave up 2 bases and J gave up 9 bases; unmatched junction bases: 5. CDR1 SEHNR and CDR2 FQNEAQ come from the germline V gene (reference sequence). The CDR3 region is CASSLSGRPGQYF. As DNA, the CDR3 is TGTGCCAGCAGCTTAAGCGGGAGGCCCGGGCAGTACTTC.

The sample holds many counts of this clonotype. This sequence joins TRBV28 and TRBJ2-4, with 7 bases matching TRBD1. CDR1 is MDHEN and CDR2 is SYDVKM in the germline V gene. V shed 4 bases and J 1 base; nucleotides not matched to a gene: 4. The CDR3 extends over 15 amino acids. In DNA, the CDR3 is TGTGCCAGCAGTTCACAGGGGAAGGCCAAAAACATTCAGTACTTC. It yields the protein CASSSQGKAKNIQYF.

The gene calls are TRBV4-1 and TRBJ2-1; 12 bases agree with TRBD1. The CDR3 totals 16 residues. The V segment lost 5 bases and the J segment 9 bases; nucleotides outside the gene matches: 11. Germline assignment: CDR1 MGHRA and CDR2 YSYEKL. The CDR3 DNA reads as TGCGCCAGCAGCTCACCTCGGGGGACAGGGGGCTTTGAGCAGTTCTTC. Residues: CASSSPRGTGGFEQFF.

The chain links TRBV10-1 to TRBJ2-1; TRBD2 agrees at 8 bases. In germline, CDR1 is WNHNN, CDR2 SYGVQD (reference sequence). This CDR3 contains 16 residues. V lost 0 bases to trimming and J lost 10 bases; unmatched junction nucleotides: 11. The DNA for the CDR3 is TGCGCCAGCAGTGAGTCCCGACCTAGCGGGTCTAGGGAGCAGTTCTTC. Residues: CASSESRPSGSREQFF.

With respect to this clonotype: This could be a read error, since a much larger clone is one nucleotide away. The genes are TRBV20-1 and TRBJ2-1; D remains unclear. This CDR3 is built from 14 residues. Germline lookup yields CDR1 DFQATT and CDR2 SNEGSKA (reference sequence). This chain's CDR3 is CSAPQFSSYNERFF. The CDR3 bases are TGCAGTGCCCCACAGTTCTCCTCCTACAATGAGCGGTTCTTC.

This clonotype was observed a few times. The CDR3 nucleotides read TGCGCCAGCAGCCACGACACGGCACCGGGACAGGGGAAAACCGGGGAGCTGTTTTTT. This sequence encodes CASSHDTAPGQGKTGELFF. The chain joins TRBV4-1 to TRBJ2-2, with 10 positions matching TRBD1. V gave up 3 bases and J gave up 5 bases; unmatched junction bases: 15. CDR3 size: 19 residues. CDR1 and CDR2 (germline): MGHRA, YSYEKL.

For this clonotype: A read error may produce the germline difference seen at one junction end. The chain couples TRBV7-9 to TRBJ2-2, with TRBD2 identical over 8 bases. CDR3 length: 15 residues. Germline V gene lookup returns CDR1 SEHNR and CDR2 FQNEAQ (reference sequence). The CDR3 coding sequence is TGTGCCAGCACGATCCCGGGGGGGAACACCGGGGAGCCGTTTTTT. This sequence encodes CASTIPGGNTGEPFF.

The chain uses TRBV5-1 and TRBJ2-3; 9 positions match TRBD2. The V gene's germline CDR1 is SGHRS and CDR2 YFSETQ. The CDR3 is 18 residues long. The J segment lost 0 bases and the V segment lost 4 bases, leaving 12 bases of the junction unmatched. In nucleotides, the CDR3 is TGCGCCAGCAGCCTCCAACCGACTAGCGGACATAGCACAGATACGCAGTATTTT. Protein sequence: CASSLQPTSGHSTDTQYF.

This rearrangement joins TRBV6-1 to TRBJ2-1; unclear D gene. From germline, CDR1 is MNHNS and CDR2 SASEGT. This CDR3 spans 12 amino acids. V was cut by 9 bases and J by 4 bases, with 10 bases left in between. CDR3 region: CASPSQYNEQFF. DNA of the CDR3: TGTGCCAGTCCAAGCCAATACAATGAGCAGTTCTTC.

The chain links TRBV7-3 to TRBJ2-1, with 8 bases fitting TRBD2. After removal of 5 bases from V and 10 bases from J, the junction contained 16 bases not matched to a gene. Germline V gene data show CDR1 as SGHTA and CDR2 as FQGTGA. The CDR3 is 16 residues long. The CDR3 DNA sequence: TGTGCCAGCAGCCCGGGAGGGACACCGGGACTCCAAGAGCAGTTCTTC. Amino acid sequence: CASSPGGTPGLQEQFF.

Concerning this clonotype itself: This may stem from a read error, because a much larger clone lies one nucleotide away. The chain uses TRBV28 and TRBJ2-7, with D maybe TRBD2 (7 bases). The V gene lost 4 bases and the J gene lost 7 bases, with 23 bases spanning the gap. Per the germline V gene, CDR1 is MDHEN and CDR2 is SYDVKM. CDR3 length equals 16 residues. The chain's CDR3 is CASSSGGRVRLGEQYF. The DNA for the CDR3 is TGTGCCAGCAGTTCCGGGGGGCGCGTTCGGCTTGGAGAGCAGTACTTC.

This clonotype has ten or more counts. This rearrangement joins TRBV11-3 to TRBJ2-3; D assignment may be TRBD1 or TRBD2 (5 bases each). The CDR3 consists of 17 residues. V was pared by 4 bases and J by 0 bases, with 17 bases between. CDR1 and CDR2 from the germline V gene are SGHNT and YENEEA. The CDR3 sequence: CASSWDLTKVSTDTQYF. The CDR3 coding sequence is TGTGCCAGCAGCTGGGACCTGACTAAGGTTAGCACAGATACGCAGTATTTT.

The V call is TRBV9, the J call TRBJ1-1, with D maybe TRBD1 (5 bases). Germline assignment: CDR1 SGDLS and CDR2 YYNGEE. The V end lost 6 bases, the J end lost 4 bases, and 10 bases lay between the germline ends. This CDR3 has 12 residues. CDR3 sequence: CASNQGGTEAFF. In nucleotides, the CDR3 is TGTGCCAGCAACCAGGGAGGCACTGAAGCTTTCTTT.

For the CDR3, the DNA is TGCGCCAGCAGCCAACTTATGACTAGCTACGAGCAGTACTTC. It is translated as CASSQLMTSYEQYF. V usage is TRBV4-1 and J usage is TRBJ2-7, with a weak D call TRBD2 (6 bases). The germline gives CDR1 MGHRA, CDR2 YSYEKL. Trimming took off 2 bases at V and 3 bases at J, with 11 bases between the two ends. The CDR3 consists of 14 residues.

This clonotype was found many times. The rearrangement uses TRBV13 and TRBJ2-3; tentative D call: TRBD2 (6 bases). The CDR3 extends over 15 amino acids. The germline CDR1 and CDR2 sequences are PRHDT and FYEKMQ (reference sequence). Trimming removed 0 bases at V and 5 bases at J, with 12 bases between. CDR3 residues: CASSLGGRRGDTQYF. As DNA, the CDR3 is TGTGCCAGCAGCTTAGGAGGACGGAGGGGAGATACGCAGTATTTT.

This clonotype was seen at least ten times. This rearrangement joins TRBV2 to TRBJ2-5; 7 bases fit TRBD1. CDR1 and CDR2 from the germline V gene are SNHLY and FYNNEI. CDR3 length: 14 amino acids. V lost 6 bases to trimming and J lost 2 bases; unmatched junction nucleotides: 6. The CDR3, as DNA: TGTGCCAGCAGCCCAAGCAGGGGGCAAGAGACCCAGTACTTC. Translation: CASSPSRGQETQYF.

This clonotype came up many times. This CDR3 is CASSLKVGALNSPLHF. Here the CDR3 DNA reads TGTGCCAGCAGTTTAAAGGTGGGGGCACTTAATTCACCCCTCCACTTT. The V and J genes are TRBV28 and TRBJ1-6; D may be TRBD1 (6 bases). The CDR3 totals 16 residues. CDR1 is MDHEN and CDR2 is SYDVKM in the germline V gene. V was shortened by 2 bases and J by 6 bases, with 14 bases between the two germline ends.

The J gene is TRBJ2-1, the V gene TRBV3-1; 7 bases map to TRBD2. This CDR3 is built from 14 residues. V shed 2 bases and J 6 bases; nucleotides not matched to a gene: 4. Germline CDR1 and CDR2: LGHDT and YNNKEL (reference sequence). The CDR3 loop reads CASSQTGLVNEQFF. CDR3 DNA sequence: TGTGCCAGCAGCCAAACAGGACTAGTCAATGAGCAGTTCTTC.